The present T cell receptor beta chain was sequenced within a study of T cells expressing NK-cell markers. Germline V gene data show CDR1 as LNHNV and CDR2 as YYDKDF (reference sequence). The CDR3 extends over 14 amino acids. General observations from the study: Once again these clonotypes came out on top in the CD3+CD56-NKG2C+ fraction of four donors.

With the 5' RACE reads reprocessed, TCRdb shows one record per CDR3 protein and no DNA. Its clone listing holds around 470,000 distinct CDR3 sequences. On this clonotype itself: The antigen remains undetermined.

The TCR originated in a woman aged 45 to 65 in good health. Sequenced material: blood T cells: a sorted CD56 or NKG2C T cell subset, CD4+ or CD8+ T cells, or bulk PBMC T cells (not recorded which). The J gene is TRBJ1-4, the V gene TRBV15; TCRdb's D call of TRBD1 is untestable without DNA. CDR3 sequence reads: CATSSYRAGEKLFF.